These 5 T cell receptor delta chains came from one sample sequenced in a study of γδ T cells in repeated Plasmodium falciparum infection. Bulk repertoires came from Vgamma9/Vdelta2+ or Vdelta2-negative gammadelta T cells flow-sorted from PBMC. TCRdb re-called the multiplex PCR reads with CATT. In the table there are 85,000 to 100,000 delta-chain clones, approximately 0.92% of which are singletons. Sequencing input: gamma-delta T cells from blood. These receptors all come from a pool of human donors (malaria-infected and uninfected, not separated).

This clone turned up a few times. The TCRdb protein, from a much larger clone, departs from this DNA's translation at residue 19, likely by read error; the protein shown derives from the DNA. J is TRDJ1 and V is TRDV1, with TRDD3 identical over 11 bases. TCRdb supplies no J gene; here it was assigned by aligning the nucleotide sequence to germline. The CDR3 has 25 amino acids. Germline-derived CDR1 and CDR2 are TSWWSYY and QGS. Trimming took 0 bases from V and 3 from J; bases not matched to a gene: 30. CDR3 sequence reads: CALGELPYVAIKIPVLGDIPDKLIF. CDR3 bases: TGTGCTCTTGGGGAACTACCCTATGTCGCCATTAAAATTCCGGTACTGGGGGATATCCCCGATAAACTCATCTTT.

This clone was recorded a few times. TCRdb lists the protein of a much larger clone for this DNA, which differs at residue 7, so this is likely a read error; the protein given here is translated from the DNA itself. This sequence joins TRDV2 and TRDJ1; D remains unclear. TCRdb records no J gene; here it was assigned by comparing the DNA to germline. Germline lookup yields CDR1 GEAIGNYY and CDR2 EKD. V lost 3 bases, J lost 0 bases, and 22 bases lay in between. This CDR3 spans 18 amino acids. CDR3 sequence: CACDVVRALRFNTDKLIF. The CDR3, as DNA: TGTGCCTGTGACGTCGTCAGGGCCCTCAGATTCAACACCGATAAACTCATCTTT.

This clone was detected a few times. The likely explanation is a read error, given a far larger clone one base away. Other DNA sequences in the same sample also yield this CDR3. The V and J genes are TRDV1 and TRDJ1; 12 positions match TRDD3. Here the J gene came from matching the DNA to germline, since TCRdb omits it. The length of the CDR3 is 26 residues. The germline V gene encodes CDR1 TSWWSYY and CDR2 QGS. Written as DNA, the CDR3 is TGCGCTCTTGGGGAAGTTAGCCCGGGCCAATTCCTGCTGGGGGATACGTCGCCCCAGTACACCGATAAACTCATCTTT. Its protein is CALGEVSPGQFLLGDTSPQYTDKLIF.

This clone appeared a few times. The amino acid sequence in TCRdb belongs to a much larger clone and departs from this DNA's translation at residue 11, likely a sequencing read error; the sequence shown is translated from the DNA. The V and J genes are TRDV2 and TRDJ1; 11 nucleotides match TRDD3. Matching the DNA to germline supplied the J gene, which TCRdb does not give. CDR1 GEAIGNYY and CDR2 EKD come from the germline V gene. The CDR3 runs 16 residues. J lost 4 bases, V lost 7 bases, and 13 bases had no gene match. CDR3 sequence (DNA): TGTGCCTGGGGATTCTCGTACTGGGGGATAATCGATAAACTCATCTTT. Its protein is CAWGFSYWGIIDKLIF.

On this clone itself: Possible read error: a much larger clone is one base away. The chain couples TRDV1 to TRDJ1; TRDD3 is a possible D gene (5 bases). Trimming cost V 0 bases and J 1 base, with 24 bases left between them. Per the germline V gene, CDR1 is TSWWSYY and CDR2 is QGS. CDR3 size: 20 residues. The CDR3 bases are TGTGCTCTTGGGGAACTTGACCCACAAGGGATCCCGTCGGGCACCGATAAACTCATCTTT. Residues: CALGELDPQGIPSGTDKLIF.